These 25 T cell receptor beta chains originate from one sample sequenced in a study of long-term antiretroviral therapy in people with HIV (dated by TCRdb to 2022 to 2024). The immunoSEQ hsTCRB v3.0 assay was used at survey level resolution for TRB variable region sequencing. TCRdb took this table from immuneACCESS and kept in-frame rearrangements with V and J called. Such tables lack part of the clones; where checked against another copy, unresolved V genes explain under half of the gap, and the rest is unexplained. This sample has about 19,000 clones in its table, and roughly nine tenths of those were observed once. Jointly, the top ten make up roughly a tenth of the sample. The sample was unsorted PBMCs, taken 0.5 years after starting antiretroviral therapy. These receptors came from a man aged 35-49 years with HIV.

V is TRBV6-6 and J is TRBJ2-3; 7 bases are shared with TRBD2. After removal of 0 bases from V and 3 bases from J, the junction contained 3 bases not matched to a gene. Germline V lookup: CDR1 MNHNY, CDR2 SVGAGI (reference sequence). This CDR3 is 15 amino acids long. For the CDR3, the DNA is TGTGCCAGCAGTTACTCCGGGACTACGACAGATACGCAGTATTTT. Translated, it gives CASSYSGTTTDTQYF.

The chain links TRBV1 to TRBJ2-7; the table names TRBD2, a call not compared with the DNA. TRBV1 is recorded as a pseudogene. The CDR3 is 20 amino acids. CDR3 loop: CTSSLIPGLKATPSRYEQYF. The CDR3 DNA follows: TGCACCAGCAGCCTCATCCCGGGACTCAAGGCGACCCCCTCTAGATACGAGCAGTACTTC.

V is TRBV11-2 and J is TRBJ2-5; the D call may be TRBD1 or TRBD2 (5 bases each). The CDR3 extends over 13 amino acids. The V gene's germline CDR1 is SGHAT and CDR2 FQNNGV. Deletions cut 3 bases from V and 5 bases from J, with 10 bases between. The CDR3 nucleotides read TGTGCCAGCAGCTTGGGGGTGCGGGAGACCCAGTACTTC. The encoded protein is CASSLGVRETQYF.

CDR3 bases: TGTGCCAGCAGTCCCACAAGGGGACGATACGAGCAGTACTTC. Encoded protein: CASSPTRGRYEQYF. V gene TRBV2 combines with J gene TRBJ2-7; D may be TRBD1 or TRBD2 (5 bases each). The CDR3 consists of 14 residues. V lost 5 bases to trimming and J lost 4 bases, with 15 bases between them. Looked up from germline, CDR1 is SNHLY and CDR2 is FYNNEI.

The rearrangement links TRBV7-6 to TRBJ2-2; 11 nucleotides agree with TRBD1. With 5 bases clipped from V and 5 bases from J, the junction kept 4 bases outside the gene matches. Germline V CDR1 and CDR2: SGHVS, FNYEAQ. The CDR3 is made up of 15 amino acids. CDR3 region: CASSLGQGATGELFF. The CDR3 nucleotides are TGTGCCAGCAGCCTAGGACAGGGGGCAACCGGGGAGCTGTTTTTT.

This chain links TRBV28 with TRBJ2-3; possible D gene TRBD2, 5 bases. The ends were cut back, 7 bases at V and 2 bases at J, with 13 bases in the middle. Germline V gene sequence: CDR1 MDHEN, CDR2 SYDVKM. This CDR3 is built from 14 residues. CDR3 loop: CASKGEGYTDTQYF. The CDR3 nucleotides read TGTGCCAGCAAGGGAGAAGGGTACACAGATACGCAGTATTTT.

The V gene is TRBV27, the J gene TRBJ1-4; D not resolved. The CDR3 totals 14 residues. The germline CDR1 and CDR2 sequences are MNHEY and SMNVEV (reference sequence). The V end lost 9 bases, the J end lost 3 bases, and 14 bases lay between the germline ends. The CDR3 protein is CASSQWRANEKLFF. The CDR3 nucleotides read TGTGCCAGTTCCCAGTGGAGGGCTAATGAAAAACTGTTTTTT.

This chain links TRBV28 with TRBJ1-1; the D gene is possibly TRBD1 (5 bases). CDR3 length: 13 residues. V lost 3 bases and J 8 bases, leaving 13 bases between the germline ends. CDR1 is MDHEN and CDR2 is SYDVKM in the germline V gene. CDR3 nucleotides: TGTGCCAGCAGTTTCCTCCGGGGCGTGGAAGCTTTCTTT. This translates into CASSFLRGVEAFF.

V and J are TRBV20-1 and TRBJ2-3; D not certain. There are 10 residues in the CDR3. Trimming removed 2 bases from V and 5 bases from J, with 2 bases in between. Germline CDR1 DFQATT, CDR2 SNEGSKA (reference sequence). CDR3 region: CSARRDTQYF. DNA for the CDR3: TGCAGTGCTAGAAGAGATACGCAGTATTTT.

This clone has just one count. V gene TRBV7-8 combines with J gene TRBJ2-3; 8 nucleotides align to TRBD1. Germline CDR1 and CDR2: SGHVS and FQNEAQ. V lost 5 bases, J lost 1 base, and 5 bases stayed unmatched. This CDR3 comprises 15 residues. CDR3 sequence reads: CASSPSDRGTDTQYF. CDR3 nucleotides: TGTGCCAGCAGCCCTTCGGACAGGGGCACAGATACGCAGTATTTT.

The chain recombines TRBV10-3 with TRBJ1-2; D is uncertain. V dropped 3 bases and J dropped 6 bases, with 5 bases sitting between them. Germline V gene sequence: CDR1 ENHRY, CDR2 SYGVKD. The CDR3 consists of 11 residues. CDR3 protein: CAISEGHGYTF. CDR3 sequence (DNA): TGTGCCATCAGTGAAGGGCATGGCTACACCTTC.

The gene calls are TRBV30 and TRBJ2-7, with 10 bases that match TRBD2. J gave up 3 bases and V 5 bases, and 7 bases lay outside the gene matches. Germline-derived CDR1 and CDR2 are GTSNPN and SVGIG (reference sequence). The CDR3 sequence is 14 residues long. The CDR3 nucleotides read TGTGCCTGGGACAGGCTAGCGGGAGTCTACGAGCAGTACTTC. This gives the protein CAWDRLAGVYEQYF.

The V gene is TRBV7-9, the J gene TRBJ2-1; perhaps D is TRBD1 or TRBD2 (6 bases each). CDR3 size: 17 residues. Germline V gene sequence: CDR1 SEHNR, CDR2 FQNEAQ (reference sequence). Between the trimmed V and J ends, which lost 5 bases and 7 bases, there was a span of 24 bases. The CDR3 bases are TGTGCCAGCAGCCTAGATGCGTATCGGACGGGGGCGAATGAGCAGTTCTTC. Translated, it gives CASSLDAYRTGANEQFF.

The chain has TRBV9 and TRBJ2-2; 11 bases line up with TRBD2. The V gene's germline CDR1 is SGDLS and CDR2 YYNGEE. The V and J ends lost 2 bases and 4 bases, in that order; junction bases with no gene match: 16. CDR3 length: 20 residues. CDR3 nucleotide sequence: TGTGCCAGCAGCGTTCCTGCCGGGACTAGCGGTCCTGTGGGCACCGGGGAGCTGTTTTTT. Translated, it gives CASSVPAGTSGPVGTGELFF.

The rearrangement links TRBV11-2 to TRBJ2-3; D not resolved. CDR3 length: 12 amino acids. Germline V gene data show CDR1 as SGHAT and CDR2 as FQNNGV. Trimming cost V 6 bases and J 9 bases, with 13 bases left between them. CDR3 nucleotide sequence: TGTGCCAGCAGGCTAGACCCCGGGACGCAGTATTTT. Its translation is CASRLDPGTQYF.

The chain employs TRBV6-5 and TRBJ1-2; TRBD1 might be the D (6 bases). Trimming removed 6 bases at V and 4 bases at J, with 18 bases between. Germline V CDR1 and CDR2: MNHEY, SVGAGI. The CDR3 covers 15 residues. The DNA of the CDR3 is TGTGCCAGCAGAACAAGTCCCACAGGGAGCTATGGCTACACCTTC. Translation: CASRTSPTGSYGYTF.

This sequence joins TRBV5-4 and TRBJ2-2, with unresolved D. The ends were cut back, 0 bases at V and 4 bases at J, with 7 bases in the middle. CDR3 length: 14 amino acids. Per germline, CDR1 SGHNT and CDR2 YYREEE (reference sequence). The DNA for the CDR3 is TGTGCCAGCAGCTTGGTTGGTTCCACCGGGGAGCTGTTTTTT. Protein: CASSLVGSTGELFF.

V and J are TRBV2 and TRBJ1-2; D gene unclear. V gave up 8 bases and J gave up 5 bases, with 9 bases separating them. Germline V CDR1 and CDR2: SNHLY, FYNNEI. The CDR3 runs to 11 residues. CDR3 DNA sequence: TGTGCCAGCGAAACCGTGTATGGCTACACCTTC. Translating gives CASETVYGYTF.

The genes are TRBV19 and TRBJ2-2, with a weak D call TRBD2 (7 bases). Trimming pared 3 bases from V and 5 bases from J, leaving 16 bases between. CDR3 size: 16 residues. The germline CDR1 and CDR2 sequences are LNHDA and SQIVND (reference sequence). The CDR3 here is CASSMWGGAGTGELFF. Written as DNA, the CDR3 is TGTGCCAGTAGTATGTGGGGGGGCGCGGGGACCGGGGAGCTGTTTTTT.

V usage is TRBV7-2 and J usage is TRBJ2-6, with TRBD1 matching 7 bases. J was trimmed by 0 bases and V by 4 bases; bases with no gene match: 3. From germline, CDR1 is SGHTA and CDR2 FQGNSA. This CDR3 has 16 amino acids. The CDR3, as DNA: TGTGCCAGCAGCTGGGACAGACTCTCTGGGGCCAACGTCCTGACTTTC. It specifies CASSWDRLSGANVLTF.

The chain employs TRBV6-5 and TRBJ2-1; a weak D match, TRBD2 (6 bases). Germline values: CDR1 MNHEY, CDR2 SVGAGI. V shed 4 bases and J shed 7 bases, with 20 bases lying between them. The CDR3 runs 16 residues. In DNA form, the CDR3 reads TGTGCCAGCAGTTCCATTTTGGGGGGTAGCCTTAATGAGCAGTTCTTC. Its protein is CASSSILGGSLNEQFF.

The J gene is TRBJ2-2, the V gene TRBV11-3; unclear D gene. The ends were cut back, 2 bases at V and 5 bases at J, with 3 bases in the middle. Germline V CDR1 and CDR2: SGHNT, YENEEA. The CDR3 consists of 12 residues. The CDR3 spells CASSLSTGELFF. The CDR3 DNA follows: TGTGCCAGCAGCTTATCTACCGGGGAGCTGTTTTTT.

J is TRBJ2-3 and V is TRBV4-2; D is tentatively TRBD1 or TRBD2 (6 bases each). V lost 4 bases, J lost 0 bases, and 8 bases lay in between. The CDR3 sequence is 14 residues long. Germline loops: CDR1 LGHNA, CDR2 YNFKEQ. CDR3 sequence (DNA): TGTGCCAGCAGCCTCGGGGGCAGCACAGATACGCAGTATTTT. Translation gives CASSLGGSTDTQYF.

The CDR3 reads CASSAEGGSLLAGANVLTF. In DNA form, the CDR3 reads TGTGCCAGCAGCGCAGAAGGCGGCAGTCTTCTTGCCGGGGCCAACGTCCTGACTTTC. J is TRBJ2-6 and V is TRBV7-3; D gene unclear. This CDR3 comprises 19 residues. Per the germline V gene, CDR1 is SGHTA and CDR2 is FQGTGA. V was pared by 5 bases and J by 4 bases, with 24 bases between.

The chain joins TRBV4-1 to TRBJ1-5; D unresolved. This CDR3 is built from 16 residues. CDR1 is MGHRA, CDR2 YSYEKL, per germline. Trimming cost V 1 base and J 0 bases, with 10 bases left between them. The CDR3 DNA sequence: TGCGCCAGCAGCCAAGTAGAGTTAGATAGCAATCAGCCCCAGCATTTT. Its protein is CASSQVELDSNQPQHF.